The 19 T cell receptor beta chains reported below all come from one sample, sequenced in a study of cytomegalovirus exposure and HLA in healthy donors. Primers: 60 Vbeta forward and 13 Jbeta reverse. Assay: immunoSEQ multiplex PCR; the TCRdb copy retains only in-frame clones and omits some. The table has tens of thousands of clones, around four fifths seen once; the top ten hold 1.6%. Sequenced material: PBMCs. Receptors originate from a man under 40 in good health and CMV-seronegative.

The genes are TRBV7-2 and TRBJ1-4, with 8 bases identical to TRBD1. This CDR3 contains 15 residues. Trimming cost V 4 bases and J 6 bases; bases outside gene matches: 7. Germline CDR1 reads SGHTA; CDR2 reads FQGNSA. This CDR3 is CASSSRGLSYEKLFF. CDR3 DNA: TGTGCCAGCAGCTCCAGGGGGCTTTCGTATGAAAAACTGTTTTTT. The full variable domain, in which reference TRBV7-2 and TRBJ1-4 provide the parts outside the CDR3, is GAGVSQSPSNKVTEKGKDVELRCDPISGHTALYWYRQSLGQGLEFLIYFQGNSAPDKSGLPSDRFSAERTGGSVSTLTIQRTQQEDSAVYLCASSSRGLSYEKLFFGSGTQLSVL.

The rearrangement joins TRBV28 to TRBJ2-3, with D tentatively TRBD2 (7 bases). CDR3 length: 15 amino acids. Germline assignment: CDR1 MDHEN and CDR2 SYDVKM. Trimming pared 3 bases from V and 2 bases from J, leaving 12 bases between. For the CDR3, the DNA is TGTGCCAGCAGTTTTAACGGGGGGCCCACAGATACGCAGTATTTT. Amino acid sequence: CASSFNGGPTDTQYF.

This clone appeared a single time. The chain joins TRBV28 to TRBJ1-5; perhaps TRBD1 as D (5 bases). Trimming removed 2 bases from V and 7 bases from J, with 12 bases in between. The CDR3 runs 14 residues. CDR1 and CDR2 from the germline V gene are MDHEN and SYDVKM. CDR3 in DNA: TGTGCCAGCAGTTTACGGAGATGGGGCCAGCCCCAGCATTTT. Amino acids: CASSLRRWGQPQHF.

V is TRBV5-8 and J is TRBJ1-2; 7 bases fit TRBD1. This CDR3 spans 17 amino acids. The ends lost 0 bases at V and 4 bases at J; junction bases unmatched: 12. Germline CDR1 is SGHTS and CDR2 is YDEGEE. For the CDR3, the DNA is TGTGCCAGCAGCTTGGAGAGGACAGGAGCCCTGAGCTATGGCTACACCTTC. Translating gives CASSLERTGALSYGYTF.

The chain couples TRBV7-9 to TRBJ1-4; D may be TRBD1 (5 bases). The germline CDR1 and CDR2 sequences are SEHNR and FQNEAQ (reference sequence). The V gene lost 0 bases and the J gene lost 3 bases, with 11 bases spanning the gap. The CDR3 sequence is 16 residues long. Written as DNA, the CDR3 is TGTGCCAGCAGCTTAGCCCAGGGTAGGGCTAATGAAAAACTGTTTTTT. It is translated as CASSLAQGRANEKLFF.

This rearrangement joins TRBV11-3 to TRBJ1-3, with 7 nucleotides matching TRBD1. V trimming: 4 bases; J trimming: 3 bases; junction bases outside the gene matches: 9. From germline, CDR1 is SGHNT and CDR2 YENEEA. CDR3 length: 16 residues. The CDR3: CASSSPRQGGGNTIYF. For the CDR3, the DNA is TGTGCCAGCAGCTCCCCGAGACAGGGTGGTGGAAACACCATATATTTT.

The CDR3 spells CASSYSNTEAFF. In DNA form, the CDR3 reads TGTGCCAGCAGTTATTCCAACACTGAAGCTTTCTTT. The chain combines TRBV7-9 with TRBJ1-1; D gene unclear. The V end was cut by 6 bases, the J end by 2 bases, with 7 bases between. CDR1 is SEHNR and CDR2 is FQNEAQ in the germline V gene (reference sequence). The CDR3 sequence is 12 residues long.

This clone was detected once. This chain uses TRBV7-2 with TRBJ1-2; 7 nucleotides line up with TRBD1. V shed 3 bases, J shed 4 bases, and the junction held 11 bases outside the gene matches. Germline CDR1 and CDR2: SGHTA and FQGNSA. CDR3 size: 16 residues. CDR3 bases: TGTGCCAGCAGCTTGATACGACAGGGAACGAGCTATGGCTACACCTTC. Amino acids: CASSLIRQGTSYGYTF.

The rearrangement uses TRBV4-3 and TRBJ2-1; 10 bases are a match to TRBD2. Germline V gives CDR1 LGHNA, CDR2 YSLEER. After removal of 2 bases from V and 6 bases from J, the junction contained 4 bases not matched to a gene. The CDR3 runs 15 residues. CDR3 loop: CASSQLAGALNEQFF. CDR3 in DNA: TGCGCCAGCAGCCAACTAGCGGGGGCCCTCAATGAGCAGTTCTTC.

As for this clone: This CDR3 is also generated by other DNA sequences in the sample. The CDR3 sequence: CASSEQGGYGYTF. The DNA of the CDR3 is TGTGCCAGCAGTGAACAGGGTGGCTATGGCTACACCTTC. This chain joins TRBV2 and TRBJ1-2; a possible D gene is TRBD1 (5 bases). Germline-derived CDR1 and CDR2 are SNHLY and FYNNEI. The CDR3 has 13 residues. Trimming removed 2 bases at V and 4 bases at J, with 8 bases between. Looking up the rest from reference TRBV2 and TRBJ1-2 gives the full variable domain: EPEVTQTPSHQVTQMGQEVILRCVPISNHLYFYWYRQILGQKVEFLVSFYNNEISEKSEIFDDQFSVERPDGSNFTLKIRSTKLEDSAMYFCASSEQGGYGYTFGSGTRLTVV.

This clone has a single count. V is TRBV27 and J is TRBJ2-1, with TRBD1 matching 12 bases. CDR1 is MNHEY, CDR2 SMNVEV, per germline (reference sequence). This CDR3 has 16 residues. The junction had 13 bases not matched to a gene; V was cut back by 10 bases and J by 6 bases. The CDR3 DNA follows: TGTGCCATTTCATTCACCTCGGGACAGGGGGCCAATGAGCAGTTCTTC. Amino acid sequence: CAISFTSGQGANEQFF.

The CDR3 sequence is CSVEDAFQGTDTQYF. For the CDR3, the DNA is TGCAGCGTTGAAGACGCCTTTCAGGGGACAGATACGCAGTATTTT. The chain is built from TRBV29-1 and TRBJ2-3, with a tentative D call TRBD1 (6 bases). The germline V gene has CDR1 SQVTM and CDR2 ANQGSEA. Trimming pared 0 bases from V and 3 bases from J, leaving 13 bases between. The CDR3 spans 15 residues.

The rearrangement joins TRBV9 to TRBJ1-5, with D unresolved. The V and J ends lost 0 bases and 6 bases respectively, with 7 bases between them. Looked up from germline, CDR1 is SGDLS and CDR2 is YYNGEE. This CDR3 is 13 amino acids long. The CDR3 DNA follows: TGTGCCAGCAGCGTAGACTATGGTCAGCCCCAGCATTTT. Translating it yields CASSVDYGQPQHF.

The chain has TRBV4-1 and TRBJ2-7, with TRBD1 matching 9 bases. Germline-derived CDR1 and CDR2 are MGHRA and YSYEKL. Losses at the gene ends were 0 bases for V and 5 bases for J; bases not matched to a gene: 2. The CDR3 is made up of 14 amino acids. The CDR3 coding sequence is TGCGCCAGCAGCCAAGAGACAGGGGGTAACGAGCAGTACTTC. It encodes CASSQETGGNEQYF.

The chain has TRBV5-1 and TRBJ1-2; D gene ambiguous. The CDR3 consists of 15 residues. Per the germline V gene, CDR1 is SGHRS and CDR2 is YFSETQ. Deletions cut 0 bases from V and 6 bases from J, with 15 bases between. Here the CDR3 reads CASSLVSGYSDGYTF. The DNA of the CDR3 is TGCGCCAGCAGCTTGGTTTCGGGTTACTCGGATGGCTACACCTTC. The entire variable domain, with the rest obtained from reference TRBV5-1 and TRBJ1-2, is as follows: KAGVTQTPRYLIKTRGQQVTLSCSPISGHRSVSWYQQTPGQGLQFLFEYFSETQRNKGNFPGRFSGRQFSNSRSEMNVSTLELGDSALYLCASSLVSGYSDGYTFGSGTRLTVV.

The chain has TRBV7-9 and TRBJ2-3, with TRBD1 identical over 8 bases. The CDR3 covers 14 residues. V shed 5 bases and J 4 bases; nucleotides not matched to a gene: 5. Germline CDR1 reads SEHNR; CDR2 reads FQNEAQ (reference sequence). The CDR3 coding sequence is TGTGCCAGCAGCCTTCAGGGGGCGTCAGATACGCAGTATTTT. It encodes CASSLQGASDTQYF.

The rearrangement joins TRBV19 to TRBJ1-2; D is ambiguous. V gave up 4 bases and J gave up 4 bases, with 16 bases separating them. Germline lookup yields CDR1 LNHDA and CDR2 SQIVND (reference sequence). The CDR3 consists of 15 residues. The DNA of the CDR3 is TGTGCCAGTAGTAGTCTAAAGTTGCGGGCCTATGGCTACACCTTC. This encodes CASSSLKLRAYGYTF.

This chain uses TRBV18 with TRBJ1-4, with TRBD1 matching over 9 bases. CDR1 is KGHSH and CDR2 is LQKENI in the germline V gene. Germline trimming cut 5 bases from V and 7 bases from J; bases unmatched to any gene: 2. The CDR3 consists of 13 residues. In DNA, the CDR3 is TGTGCCAGCTCATCGACAGGGGGTGAAAAACTGTTTTTT. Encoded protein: CASSSTGGEKLFF.

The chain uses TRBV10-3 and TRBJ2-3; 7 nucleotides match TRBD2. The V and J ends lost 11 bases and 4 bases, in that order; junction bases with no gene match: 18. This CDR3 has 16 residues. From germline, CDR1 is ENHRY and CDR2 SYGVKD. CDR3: CASGTPGLVVADTQYF. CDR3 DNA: TGTGCCTCGGGAACCCCAGGACTAGTCGTCGCAGATACGCAGTATTTT.